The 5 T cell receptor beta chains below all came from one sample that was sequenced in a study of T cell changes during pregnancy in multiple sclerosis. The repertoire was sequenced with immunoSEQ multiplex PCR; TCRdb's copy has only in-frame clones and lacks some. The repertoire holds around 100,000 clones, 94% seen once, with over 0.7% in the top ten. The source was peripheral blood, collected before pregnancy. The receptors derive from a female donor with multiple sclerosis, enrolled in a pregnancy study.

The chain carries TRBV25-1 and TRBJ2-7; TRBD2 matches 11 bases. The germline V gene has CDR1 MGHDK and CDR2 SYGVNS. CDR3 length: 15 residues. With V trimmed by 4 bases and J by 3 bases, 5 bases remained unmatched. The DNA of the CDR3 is TGTGCCAGCAGTGGGGGACTAGCGGACTTCTACGAGCAGTACTTC. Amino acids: CASSGGLADFYEQYF.

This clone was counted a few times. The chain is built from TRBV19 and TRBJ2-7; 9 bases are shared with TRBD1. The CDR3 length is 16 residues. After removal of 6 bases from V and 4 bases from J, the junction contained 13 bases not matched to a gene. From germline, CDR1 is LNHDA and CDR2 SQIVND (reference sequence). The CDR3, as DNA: TGTGCCAGTAGAAAAACCGGGACAGGGAAGGTGTACGAGCAGTACTTC. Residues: CASRKTGTGKVYEQYF.

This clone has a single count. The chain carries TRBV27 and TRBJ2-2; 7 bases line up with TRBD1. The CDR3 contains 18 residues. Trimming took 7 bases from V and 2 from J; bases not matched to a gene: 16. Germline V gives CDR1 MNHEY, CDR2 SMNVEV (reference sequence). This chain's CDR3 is CASTPKPVRDRNTGELFF. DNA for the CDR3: TGTGCCAGCACCCCCAAGCCGGTCCGGGACAGAAACACCGGGGAGCTGTTTTTT.

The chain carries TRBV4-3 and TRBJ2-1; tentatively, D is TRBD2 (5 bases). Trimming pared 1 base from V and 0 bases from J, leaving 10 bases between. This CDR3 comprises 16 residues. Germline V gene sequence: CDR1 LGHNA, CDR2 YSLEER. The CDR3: CASSQVIRGSYNEQFF. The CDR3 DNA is TGCGCCAGCAGCCAAGTGATCCGGGGCTCCTACAATGAGCAGTTCTTC.

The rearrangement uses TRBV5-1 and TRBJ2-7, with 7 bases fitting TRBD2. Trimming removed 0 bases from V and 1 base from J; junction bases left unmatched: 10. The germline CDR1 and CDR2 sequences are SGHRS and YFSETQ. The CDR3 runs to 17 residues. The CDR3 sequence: CASSLGPLAELSYEQYF. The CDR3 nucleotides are TGCGCCAGCAGCTTGGGGCCGCTAGCGGAATTATCCTACGAGCAGTACTTC.